In its sample, the clone carrying this TCR beta chain was seen many times. Its antigen is unidentified. Using RNA template, CDR3s of TCR alpha and beta were amplified with iRepertoire arm-PCR. Input was 100-400 ng of tissue mRNA or PBMC total RNA. Via MiXCR, TCRdb re-called the multiplex PCR reads, giving one row per CDR3 protein. The sample yields some 180,000 distinct CDR3 sequences, approximately 30% seen once. This sample was included in a study of glioma-infiltrating T cells. Study-level points and caveats: Gliomas, especially low-grade, showed above-expected tissue-blood divergence; non-neoplastic patients showed below. Very few CDR3 sequences were shared between tissue and blood.

CDR1 and CDR2 (germline): SEHNR, FQNEAQ (reference sequence). Trimming pared 5 bases from V and 4 bases from J, leaving 13 bases between. The length of the CDR3 is 14 residues. The rearrangement uses TRBV7-9 and TRBJ2-3; D is perhaps TRBD1 (5 bases). This sequence originates from a human donor with low-grade glioma or glioblastoma, undergoing nonglioma brain surgery, or in good health (not recorded which). Input material: glioma tissue, nonneoplastic brain tissue, or PBMCs (not recorded which). CDR3 sequence (DNA): TGTGCCAGCAGCCCCGGGCAGGGCCCAGATACGCAGTATTTT. Its translation is CASSPGQGPDTQYF.